These 21 T cell receptor beta chains came from one sample sequenced in a study of T cell responses to AZD1222 COVID-19 vaccine. Sequencing used immunoSEQ multiplex PCR; TCRdb keeps in-frame clones, though not all of them. Here the sample spans 110,000 to 150,000 clones, roughly 90% being singletons. This specimen was peripheral blood, taken on day 0 of AZD1222 vaccination. These receptors were taken from an adult in good health.

V and J are TRBV2 and TRBJ2-2; TRBD2 aligns across 11 bases. Germline CDR1 and CDR2: SNHLY and FYNNEI. Unmatched junction bases numbered 5, after V lost 6 bases and J lost 5 bases. This CDR3 is built from 15 residues. CDR3 nucleotides: TGTGCCAGCAGGCGACTAGCGGGAACGACCGGGGAGCTGTTTTTT. This codes for CASRRLAGTTGELFF.

The rearrangement joins TRBV7-3 to TRBJ1-2, with 7 bases identical to TRBD1. This CDR3 region has 14 residues. The J segment lost 0 bases and the V segment lost 5 bases, leaving 3 bases of the junction unmatched. Germline CDR1 reads SGHTA; CDR2 reads FQGTGA. The CDR3 coding sequence is TGTGCCAGCAGCATGGGACAGCCTAACTATGGCTACACCTTC. Amino acids: CASSMGQPNYGYTF.

There are a few counts of this clone. The V and J genes are TRBV2 and TRBJ1-2; possibly TRBD1 for D (6 bases). Trimming took 5 bases from V and 4 from J, leaving 14 bases between them. Germline V gives CDR1 SNHLY, CDR2 FYNNEI. CDR3 length: 14 amino acids. CDR3 nucleotide sequence: TGTGCCAGCAGTCTCCTAACAGGGATCTATGGCTACACCTTC. This encodes CASSLLTGIYGYTF.

The chain has TRBV28 and TRBJ1-2, with D maybe TRBD1 (6 bases). Germline CDR1 reads MDHEN; CDR2 reads SYDVKM. The CDR3 contains 16 residues. Trimming removed 6 bases at V and 2 bases at J, with 19 bases between. This chain's CDR3 is CASSPPGQLLNYGYTF. CDR3 nucleotides: TGTGCCAGCAGCCCCCCCGGACAGCTACTAAACTATGGCTACACCTTC.

J is TRBJ1-4 and V is TRBV11-2, with D unresolved. Germline CDR1 is SGHAT and CDR2 is FQNNGV. V lost 1 base and J lost 6, with 9 bases in between. This CDR3 has 14 amino acids. The CDR3: CASSLGGDDEKLFF. The CDR3 nucleotides are TGTGCCAGCAGCTTAGGCGGGGATGATGAAAAACTGTTTTTT.

This chain joins TRBV28 and TRBJ1-1; D is uncertain. V was cut by 1 base and J by 5 bases, with 8 bases left in between. The V gene's germline CDR1 is MDHEN and CDR2 SYDVKM. CDR3 length equals 13 residues. CDR3 nucleotide sequence: TGTGCCAGCAGTTTATTCGAGGGAACTGAAGCTTTCTTT. This gives the protein CASSLFEGTEAFF. Complete variable domain (other parts from reference TRBV28 and TRBJ1-1): DVKVTQSSRYLVKRTGEKVFLECVQDMDHENMFWYRQDPGLGLRLIYFSYDVKMKEKGDIPEGYSVSREKKERFSLILESASTNQTSMYLCASSLFEGTEAFFGQGTRLTVV.

This sequence joins TRBV6-1 and TRBJ1-6; D gene unclear. The CDR3 totals 14 residues. The ends were cut back, 2 bases at V and 6 bases at J, with 8 bases in the middle. Germline assignment: CDR1 MNHNS and CDR2 SASEGT. The CDR3 DNA reads TGTGCCAGCAGTGAATTTTACAGTAATTCACCCCTCCACTTT. This sequence encodes CASSEFYSNSPLHF.

The V gene is TRBV27, the J gene TRBJ2-1; D unclear. This CDR3 region has 15 residues. V lost 7 bases to trimming and J lost 0 bases, with 13 bases between them. The germline V gene has CDR1 MNHEY and CDR2 SMNVEV (reference sequence). The CDR3 reads CASKKGSISYNEQFF. The CDR3 region has the DNA TGTGCCAGCAAAAAGGGCAGCATCTCCTACAATGAGCAGTTCTTC.

J is TRBJ2-7 and V is TRBV10-3, with D maybe TRBD2 (6 bases). The CDR3 has 15 amino acids. Germline values: CDR1 ENHRY, CDR2 SYGVKD. V lost 0 bases and J 1 base, leaving 10 bases between the germline ends. In DNA, the CDR3 is TGTGCCATCAGTGAGTCGCTAGCGATGTCCTACGAGCAGTACTTC. Its protein product is CAISESLAMSYEQYF.

The gene calls are TRBV29-1 and TRBJ1-1; 7 bases align to TRBD1. The CDR3 totals 14 residues. Germline V CDR1 and CDR2: SQVTM, ANQGSEA. J was trimmed by 4 bases and V by 4 bases; bases with no gene match: 9. CDR3 loop: CSVGGDRRSTEAFF. CDR3 nucleotides: TGCAGCGTTGGCGGGGACAGACGAAGCACTGAAGCTTTCTTT.

This chain links TRBV9 with TRBJ2-2; either TRBD1 or TRBD2 may fit D (5 bases each). The V and J ends lost 2 bases and 9 bases respectively, with 11 bases between them. Per germline, CDR1 SGDLS and CDR2 YYNGEE. This CDR3 spans 13 amino acids. The CDR3 DNA sequence: TGTGCCAGCAGCGTCCGGGGCGGCCGGGAGCTGTTTTTT. This gives the protein CASSVRGGRELFF.

The chain employs TRBV18 and TRBJ2-7; perhaps TRBD1 as D (5 bases). V was clipped by 0 bases and J by 3 bases, with 15 bases between them. This CDR3 spans 16 amino acids. Looked up from germline, CDR1 is KGHSH and CDR2 is LQKENI. The CDR3 reads CASSPPGPKPLYEQYF. The DNA of the CDR3 is TGTGCCAGCTCACCACCGGGGCCCAAGCCCCTCTACGAGCAGTACTTC.

The chain is built from TRBV7-2 and TRBJ2-7, with 11 nucleotides matching TRBD2. The CDR3 sequence is 15 residues long. Germline CDR1 SGHTA, CDR2 FQGNSA. V gave up 2 bases and J gave up 3 bases; unmatched junction bases: 3. For the CDR3, the DNA is TGTGCCAGCAGCTTACTCGGACTAGCGGGCTACGAGCAGTACTTC. Protein: CASSLLGLAGYEQYF.

This clone counts as medium-sized. The genes are TRBV28 and TRBJ2-2, with D possibly being TRBD1 or TRBD2 (5 bases each). The CDR3 spans 13 residues. Looked up from germline, CDR1 is MDHEN and CDR2 is SYDVKM. V shed 6 bases and J shed 6 bases, with 11 bases lying between them. In DNA, the CDR3 is TGTGCCAGCAGCCGAGGGGACGCCGGGGAGCTGTTTTTT. It yields the protein CASSRGDAGELFF.

The chain links TRBV18 to TRBJ1-5, with D maybe TRBD1 (5 bases). V lost 3 bases and J lost 3, with 12 bases in between. This CDR3 comprises 15 residues. Germline-derived CDR1 and CDR2 are KGHSH and LQKENI. This chain's CDR3 is CASSPVGTVNQPQHF. The CDR3 nucleotides are TGTGCCAGCTCACCGGTCGGGACGGTCAATCAGCCCCAGCATTTT. Using reference TRBV18 and TRBJ1-5 for the parts outside the CDR3, the full variable domain is NAGVMQNPRHLVRRRGQEARLRCSPMKGHSHVYWYRQLPEEGLKFMVYLQKENIIDESGMPKERFSAEFPKEGPSILRIQQVVRGDSAAYFCASSPVGTVNQPQHFGDGTRLSIL.

This rearrangement joins TRBV25-1 to TRBJ2-2, with D perhaps TRBD2 (6 bases). This CDR3 is 14 amino acids long. CDR1 is MGHDK, CDR2 SYGVNS, per germline. V lost 7 bases to trimming and J lost 6 bases, with 15 bases between them. The CDR3 is CASIGRGLAGELFF. The CDR3 DNA follows: TGTGCCAGCATCGGCCGGGGGTTGGCCGGGGAGCTGTTTTTT. The variable domain in full, with the rest retrieved from reference TRBV25-1 and TRBJ2-2, is EADIYQTPRYLVIGTGKKITLECSQTMGHDKMYWYQQDPGMELHLIHYSYGVNSTEKGDLSSESTVSRIRTEHFPLTLESARPSHTSQYLCASIGRGLAGELFFGEGSRLTVL.

This chain joins TRBV15 and TRBJ2-6, with 9 bases aligning to TRBD1. The CDR3 is 17 residues long. After removal of 6 bases from V and 0 bases from J, the junction contained 6 bases not matched to a gene. Germline V lookup: CDR1 LNHNV, CDR2 YYDKDF (reference sequence). CDR3 loop: CATRPTGGRSGANVLTF. The CDR3 DNA reads TGTGCCACCAGGCCGACAGGGGGTCGCTCTGGGGCCAACGTCCTGACTTTC.

V and J are TRBV6-5 and TRBJ1-2; TRBD1 is a possible D gene (5 bases). Germline values: CDR1 MNHEY, CDR2 SVGAGI. V lost 2 bases and J 6 bases, leaving 13 bases between the germline ends. The CDR3 sequence is 14 residues long. CDR3 loop: CASSYGDPLHGYTF. DNA of the CDR3: TGTGCCAGCAGTTACGGGGACCCTCTCCATGGCTACACCTTC.

The rearrangement joins TRBV10-1 to TRBJ1-2, with D tentatively TRBD1 (5 bases). The germline V gene encodes CDR1 WNHNN and CDR2 SYGVQD (reference sequence). Trimming took 0 bases from V and 1 from J, leaving 15 bases between them. The CDR3 totals 17 residues. As DNA, the CDR3 is TGCGCCAGCAGTGAGTCGGAGGGGTGGGGGTATAACTATGGCTACACCTTC. Protein product: CASSESEGWGYNYGYTF.

The rearrangement uses TRBV29-1 and TRBJ2-1, with no clear D. This CDR3 contains 11 residues. V shed 5 bases and J shed 7 bases, with 9 bases lying between them. Germline assignment: CDR1 SQVTM and CDR2 ANQGSEA. CDR3: CSVLYTNEQFF. CDR3 nucleotide sequence: TGCAGCGTTCTCTACACTAATGAGCAGTTCTTC.

This chain connects TRBV6-5 to TRBJ1-4; D gene ambiguous. Germline V gene data show CDR1 as MNHEY and CDR2 as SVGAGI. Trimming pared 0 bases from V and 7 bases from J, leaving 9 bases between. The CDR3 extends over 14 amino acids. The CDR3 loop is CASSYSPQSEKLFF. In DNA, the CDR3 is TGTGCCAGCAGTTACTCCCCACAAAGTGAAAAACTGTTTTTT.